The 10 T cell receptor beta chains listed next were all sequenced from one sample in a study of technical replicates of blood from several donors (dated by TCRdb to between 2016 and 2019). The library relied on the immunoSEQ multiplex PCR assay. Drawn from immuneACCESS, this table holds only the in-frame rearrangements with V and J called that TCRdb kept. Clones are partly lost; checked studies trace under half to an unresolved V gene and leave the rest unexplained. Here the sample has around 83,000 clones; approximately 94% occur a single time. Around 0.24% of the sample is in the top ten clones. Sequenced: T cells isolated from PBMCs. The receptors here all came from a human donor in good health.

The chain couples TRBV5-1 to TRBJ2-3, with no clear D. Per the germline V gene, CDR1 is SGHRS and CDR2 is YFSETQ. The CDR3 has 14 residues. V lost 0 bases to trimming and J lost 3 bases, with 8 bases between them. The CDR3 sequence: CASSLGRWTDTQYF. Written as DNA, the CDR3 is TGCGCCAGCAGCTTGGGTCGGTGGACAGATACGCAGTATTTT. Full variable domain (rest looked up from reference TRBV5-1 and TRBJ2-3): KAGVTQTPRYLIKTRGQQVTLSCSPISGHRSVSWYQQTPGQGLQFLFEYFSETQRNKGNFPGRFSGRQFSNSRSEMNVSTLELGDSALYLCASSLGRWTDTQYFGPGTRLTVL.

This clone was recorded once. The J gene is TRBJ2-3, the V gene TRBV5-1; TRBD2 matches at 11 bases. The length of the CDR3 is 18 residues. CDR1 and CDR2 from the germline V gene are SGHRS and YFSETQ. Unmatched junction bases numbered 10, after V lost 3 bases and J lost 1 base. The CDR3: CASSSSSGGRIGTDTQYF. Written as DNA, the CDR3 is TGCGCCAGCAGCTCATCTAGCGGGGGGCGTATTGGCACAGATACGCAGTATTTT.

J is TRBJ2-2 and V is TRBV11-2, with TRBD2 matching over 9 bases. Looked up from germline, CDR1 is SGHAT and CDR2 is FQNNGV. The CDR3 is 15 residues long. Losses at the gene ends were 4 bases for V and 7 bases for J; bases not matched to a gene: 7. DNA for the CDR3: TGTGCCAGCAGCTACCCTAGCGGGACGGGCGGGGAGCTGTTTTTT. Protein sequence: CASSYPSGTGGELFF.

The rearrangement uses TRBV21-1 and TRBJ2-1; TRBD2 is the table's D call, not checked against the DNA. TRBV21-1 is a pseudogene locus. This CDR3 has 16 residues. CDR3 sequence: CASPRTVTVSCSEQFF. The DNA of the CDR3 is TGTGCCAGCCCCCGGACTGTTACCGTCTCTTGTAGTGAGCAGTTCTTC.

The chain employs TRBV5-1 and TRBJ2-3; TRBD1 is a possible D gene (5 bases). Trimming removed 3 bases from V and 3 bases from J, with 17 bases in between. The CDR3 covers 16 residues. The germline CDR1 and CDR2 sequences are SGHRS and YFSETQ. This CDR3 reads CASSSPGRAGTDTQYF. In DNA, the CDR3 is TGCGCCAGCAGCTCGCCGGGCAGGGCTGGGACAGATACGCAGTATTTT.

This rearrangement joins TRBV18 to TRBJ2-6, with 9 nucleotides matching TRBD1. The CDR3 is 18 residues long. Unmatched junction bases numbered 11, after V lost 5 bases and J lost 3 bases. Germline CDR1 is KGHSH and CDR2 is LQKENI. The CDR3 here is CASSTTGTGLFGANVLTF. CDR3 coding DNA: TGTGCCAGCTCAACCACCGGGACAGGGCTCTTTGGGGCCAACGTCCTGACTTTC.

V gene TRBV2 combines with J gene TRBJ2-5; TRBD2 agrees at 7 bases. Germline-derived CDR1 and CDR2 are SNHLY and FYNNEI. The length of the CDR3 is 13 residues. Losses at the gene ends were 7 bases for V and 0 bases for J; bases not matched to a gene: 2. The CDR3 region is CASMGGYQETQYF. For the CDR3, the DNA is TGTGCCAGCATGGGAGGGTACCAAGAGACCCAGTACTTC.

The chain joins TRBV5-6 to TRBJ2-7, with D possibly matching TRBD1 (6 bases). CDR1 is SGHDT, CDR2 YYEEEE, per germline. The CDR3 consists of 14 residues. V lost 0 bases and J lost 4, with 11 bases in between. In DNA form, the CDR3 reads TGTGCCAGCAGCTTGGGACAGGCCTTATACGAGCAGTACTTC. It encodes CASSLGQALYEQYF.

The chain joins TRBV5-1 to TRBJ2-5, with a possible D match to TRBD1 (5 bases). V was shortened by 5 bases and J by 1 base, with 15 bases between the two germline ends. Germline values: CDR1 SGHRS, CDR2 YFSETQ. There are 15 residues in the CDR3. The CDR3 sequence: CASRLQALVQETQYF. DNA for the CDR3: TGCGCCAGCAGACTACAGGCACTCGTCCAAGAGACCCAGTACTTC.

The chain carries TRBV5-6 and TRBJ1-1, with D uncertain. CDR1 and CDR2 (germline): SGHDT, YYEEEE. CDR3 length: 13 residues. Trimming took off 4 bases at V and 11 bases at J, with 18 bases between the two ends. Here the CDR3 DNA reads TGTGCCAGCAGCCCTCGAGCGGGGTTAGTGGCTTTCTTT. This encodes CASSPRAGLVAFF.